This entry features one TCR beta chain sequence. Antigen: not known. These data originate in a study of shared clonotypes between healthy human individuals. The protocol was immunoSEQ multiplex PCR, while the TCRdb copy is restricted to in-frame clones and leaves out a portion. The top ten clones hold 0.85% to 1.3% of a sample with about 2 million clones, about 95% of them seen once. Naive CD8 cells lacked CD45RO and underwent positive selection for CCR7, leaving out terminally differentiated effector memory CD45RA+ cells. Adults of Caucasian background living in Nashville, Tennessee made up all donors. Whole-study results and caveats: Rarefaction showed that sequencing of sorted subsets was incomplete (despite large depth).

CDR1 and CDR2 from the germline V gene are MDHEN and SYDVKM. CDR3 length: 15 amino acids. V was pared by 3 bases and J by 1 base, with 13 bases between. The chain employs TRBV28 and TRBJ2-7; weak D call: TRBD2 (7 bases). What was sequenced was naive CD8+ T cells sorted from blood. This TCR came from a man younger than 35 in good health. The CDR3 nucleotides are TGTGCCAGCAGTTTGCTGAGCGGGACATCCTACGAGCAGTACTTC. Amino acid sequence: CASSLLSGTSYEQYF.